This T cell receptor beta chain was recorded in a study of post-analysis software for immune sequencing data. The study's findings and limits: Controls had lower frequencies than patients of 4 or 5 TRBV segments, which included TRBV5-6, TRBV5-1 and TRBV20-1.

CDR1 SGHDT and CDR2 YYEEEE come from the germline V gene. The V end was cut by 3 bases, the J end by 1 base, with 11 bases between. The CDR3 contains 14 residues. Unique molecular identifiers had been added to the TCR beta cDNA libraries. Each CDR3 protein gets one entry after TCRdb re-called the PCR reads with MiXCR. The sample lists hundreds of thousands of distinct CDR3 sequences, about 40% occurring once. In its sample, this clonotype was seen many times. Its antigen is still unknown. This sequence originates from a girl aged 10 to 17 with multiple sclerosis. Sequencing used blood. This chain joins TRBV5-6 and TRBJ2-7, with D uncertain. CDR3 nucleotides: TGTGCCAGCAGCTCAGTTCTAGGATCCTACGAGCAGTACTTC. Protein product: CASSSVLGSYEQYF.